The T cell receptor beta chain described here comes from a study of T cell changes during pregnancy in multiple sclerosis. Libraries were prepared by immunoSEQ multiplex PCR; TCRdb keeps only in-frame clonotypes and omits some of them. The profile shows some 68,000 clones, roughly nine tenths of them singletons. The ends lost 5 bases at V and 5 bases at J; junction bases unmatched: 2. The germline V gene encodes CDR1 MNHEY and CDR2 SVGAGI. The CDR3 length is 13 residues. The chain links TRBV6-5 to TRBJ2-7, with 11 positions matching TRBD2. This TCR came from a female donor with multiple sclerosis, enrolled in a pregnancy study. The sequencing here drew on peripheral blood, taken in the second trimester of pregnancy. The CDR3, as DNA: TGTGCCAGCAGTCTTAGCGGGAGGGACGAGCAGTACTTC. Its protein product is CASSLSGRDEQYF.